What follows are 21 T cell receptor beta chains derived from one specimen sequenced in a study of T cells in localized non-small cell lung cancer. Sequenced by immunoSEQ multiplex PCR; TCRdb stores in-frame clones only, minus some. This table has under 35,000 clones, 80% to 95% appearing once. The source material was peripheral blood mononuclear cells, sampled before any cancer treatment. Receptors originate from a woman aged 35-70 years with stage III lung adenocarcinoma.

This chain joins TRBV11-2 and TRBJ2-7; 7 bases match TRBD2. The CDR3 consists of 14 residues. V trimming: 0 bases; J trimming: 4 bases; junction bases outside the gene matches: 3. Looked up from germline, CDR1 is SGHAT and CDR2 is FQNNGV. The CDR3 is CASSLEAGVYEQYF. CDR3 coding DNA: TGTGCCAGCAGCTTAGAGGCGGGAGTGTACGAGCAGTACTTC.

The V call is TRBV9, the J call TRBJ2-1; TRBD2 aligns across 7 bases. Germline-derived CDR1 and CDR2 are SGDLS and YYNGEE. The trim removed 4 bases at V and 2 bases at J, leaving 6 bases unmatched. CDR3 size: 15 residues. The CDR3: CASSPSGNPYNEQFF. CDR3 nucleotides: TGTGCCAGCAGCCCAAGCGGGAATCCCTACAATGAGCAGTTCTTC.

CDR3 nucleotide sequence: TGTGCCAGCAGTTTCGCGCAGGGGTGGCAGCCCCAGCATTTT. This sequence encodes CASSFAQGWQPQHF. The J gene is TRBJ1-5, the V gene TRBV28, with a weak D call TRBD1 (6 bases). Trimming shortened V by 3 bases and J by 7 bases, and 13 bases separated the two germline ends. The CDR3 extends over 14 amino acids. The germline gives CDR1 MDHEN, CDR2 SYDVKM. Full variable domain (remainder filled in from reference TRBV28 and TRBJ1-5): DVKVTQSSRYLVKRTGEKVFLECVQDMDHENMFWYRQDPGLGLRLIYFSYDVKMKEKGDIPEGYSVSREKKERFSLILESASTNQTSMYLCASSFAQGWQPQHFGDGTRLSIL.

The chain is built from TRBV13 and TRBJ1-3; no reliable D call. The CDR3 spans 14 residues. The V gene's germline CDR1 is PRHDT and CDR2 FYEKMQ (reference sequence). Trimming took off 6 bases at V and 0 bases at J, with 9 bases between the two ends. CDR3 protein: CASRENFSGNTIYF. For the CDR3, the DNA is TGTGCCAGCAGAGAAAACTTCTCTGGAAACACCATATATTTT.

This rearrangement joins TRBV6-1 to TRBJ2-1, with D hard to call. CDR3 size: 13 residues. The V end lost 3 bases, the J end lost 5 bases, and 8 bases lay between the germline ends. Germline V lookup: CDR1 MNHNS, CDR2 SASEGT. CDR3 amino acids: CASSDGPHNEQFF. The CDR3 DNA follows: TGTGCCAGCAGTGACGGACCCCACAATGAGCAGTTCTTC.

V is TRBV20-1 and J is TRBJ2-1; 8 nucleotides match TRBD2. The germline V gene encodes CDR1 DFQATT and CDR2 SNEGSKA (reference sequence). This CDR3 has 11 residues. The trim removed 5 bases at V and 12 bases at J, leaving 6 bases unmatched. The chain's CDR3 is CSALEGLAQFF. The CDR3 DNA reads as TGCAGTGCTTTAGAAGGACTAGCGCAGTTCTTC.

The genes are TRBV19 and TRBJ2-1, with D tentatively TRBD2 (5 bases). The CDR3 loop spans 12 amino acids. Germline assignment: CDR1 LNHDA and CDR2 SQIVND (reference sequence). Trimming took 6 bases from V and 9 from J, leaving 12 bases between them. The CDR3 here is CASSRVRGEQFF. Written as DNA, the CDR3 is TGTGCCAGTAGCCGGGTTCGGGGTGAGCAGTTCTTC.

This chain links TRBV7-2 with TRBJ2-5; 11 bases line up with TRBD1. Unmatched junction bases numbered 6, after V lost 6 bases and J lost 3 bases. CDR3 length: 15 amino acids. CDR1 and CDR2 from the germline V gene are SGHTA and FQGNSA. The CDR3 DNA sequence: TGTGCCAGCAGGGGGACAGGGGGAATGGAAGAGACCCAGTACTTC. Its translation is CASRGTGGMEETQYF.

The V and J genes are TRBV9 and TRBJ2-2, with no clear D. The germline gives CDR1 SGDLS, CDR2 YYNGEE. This CDR3 comprises 12 residues. Trimming stripped 4 bases from V and 5 bases from J, with 6 bases between. CDR3: CASSSRTGELFF. CDR3 bases: TGTGCCAGCAGCTCCCGAACCGGGGAGCTGTTTTTT.

The chain has TRBV6-1 and TRBJ1-5; no reliable D call. The CDR3 sequence is 16 residues long. Deletions cut 1 base from V and 5 bases from J, with 15 bases between. Germline V lookup: CDR1 MNHNS, CDR2 SASEGT. The CDR3 protein is CASSEVVPRRDQPQHF. The CDR3 DNA reads as TGTGCCAGCAGTGAAGTGGTGCCAAGAAGAGATCAGCCCCAGCATTTT.

In this sample, this clone turned up once. This chain uses TRBV28 with TRBJ1-5, with D unresolved. V was trimmed by 3 bases and J by 9 bases, leaving 9 bases between them. Germline CDR1 MDHEN, CDR2 SYDVKM. CDR3 length: 12 residues. CDR3 nucleotides: TGTGCCAGCAGTTTCCGGGGAGGGCCCCAGCATTTT. Translating it yields CASSFRGGPQHF.

V gene TRBV10-3 combines with J gene TRBJ2-2; 8 bases fit TRBD1. The CDR3 runs to 17 residues. Trimming took 2 bases from V and 1 from J; bases not matched to a gene: 6. The germline V gene has CDR1 ENHRY and CDR2 SYGVKD. DNA of the CDR3: TGTGCCATCAGTGAGAATTCAGGACAGGGGAACACCGGGGAGCTGTTTTTT. Translating it yields CAISENSGQGNTGELFF.

The sample holds one count of this clone. One end of the junction fails to match germline, which may point to a read error. The chain couples TRBV15 to TRBJ2-1; the match to TRBD1 covers 7 bases. The CDR3 extends over 16 amino acids. Per the germline V gene, CDR1 is LNHNV and CDR2 is YYDKDF (reference sequence). In DNA, the CDR3 is TGTGCCACCAGCGGAGAGCACAGGGGCTACTACAATGAGCAGTTCTTC. It translates to CATSGEHRGYYNEQFF.

The genes are TRBV6-6 and TRBJ2-7; TRBD2 aligns across 10 bases. The trim removed 2 bases at V and 6 bases at J, leaving 7 bases unmatched. The length of the CDR3 is 15 residues. Germline V lookup: CDR1 MNHNY, CDR2 SVGAGI (reference sequence). This CDR3 is CASSYIAGGRGEQYF. In DNA form, the CDR3 reads TGTGCCAGCAGTTACATAGCGGGGGGCCGGGGCGAGCAGTACTTC.

The J gene is TRBJ1-2, the V gene TRBV6-5, with 8 bases fitting TRBD1. CDR3 length: 15 residues. Germline V gene data show CDR1 as MNHEY and CDR2 as SVGAGI. After removal of 5 bases from V and 2 bases from J, the junction contained 7 bases not matched to a gene. This CDR3 is CASSLSGTGNYGYTF. CDR3 in DNA: TGTGCCAGCAGTCTCTCCGGGACAGGCAACTATGGCTACACCTTC.

The chain has TRBV6-1 and TRBJ2-5, with 9 positions matching TRBD2. Germline V gene data show CDR1 as MNHNS and CDR2 as SASEGT. There are 14 residues in the CDR3. V shed 6 bases and J 5 bases; nucleotides not matched to a gene: 7. CDR3 bases: TGTGCCAGCAGCCAAGCGGGGGGTCAGGAGACCCAGTACTTC. It is translated as CASSQAGGQETQYF.

This clone was recorded a few times. The CDR3 sequence: CASSQERWNTEAFF. CDR3 DNA sequence: TGCGCCAGCAGCCAAGAACGGTGGAACACTGAAGCTTTCTTT. V gene TRBV4-1 combines with J gene TRBJ1-1; D is uncertain. Germline V gives CDR1 MGHRA, CDR2 YSYEKL. This CDR3 has 14 amino acids. V dropped 0 bases and J dropped 1 base, with 6 bases sitting between them.

The chain has TRBV20-1 and TRBJ2-1; no clear D. The CDR3 spans 11 residues. Germline CDR1 is DFQATT and CDR2 is SNEGSKA (reference sequence). CDR3 sequence: CRDPAVHEQFF. The CDR3 DNA follows: TGCAGGGACCCAGCCGTCCATGAGCAGTTCTTC.

The V call is TRBV6-1, the J call TRBJ2-7; TRBD2 might be the D (5 bases). CDR3 size: 13 residues. Trimming stripped 4 bases from V and 0 bases from J, with 7 bases between. CDR1 and CDR2 (germline): MNHNS, SASEGT. Here the CDR3 reads CASSAGFSYEQYF. The CDR3 DNA follows: TGTGCCAGCAGTGCGGGGTTCTCCTACGAGCAGTACTTC.

The chain carries TRBV5-6 and TRBJ2-3; D is unclear. Trimming shortened V by 4 bases and J by 2 bases, and 8 bases separated the two germline ends. Looked up from germline, CDR1 is SGHDT and CDR2 is YYEEEE. This CDR3 is 13 amino acids long. CDR3 region: CASSAPPTDTQYF. As DNA, the CDR3 is TGTGCCAGCAGCGCCCCTCCCACAGATACGCAGTATTTT.

The chain links TRBV19 to TRBJ2-5; D is ambiguous. The germline V gene has CDR1 LNHDA and CDR2 SQIVND (reference sequence). Deletions cut 2 bases from V and 4 bases from J, with 5 bases between. The CDR3 contains 12 residues. As DNA, the CDR3 is TGTGCCAGTAGTATAATCGGAGAGACCCAGTACTTC. Translated: CASSIIGETQYF. Full variable domain (outside the CDR3, taken from reference TRBV19 and TRBJ2-5): DGGITQSPKYLFRKEGQNVTLSCEQNLNHDAMYWYRQDPGQGLRLIYYSQIVNDFQKGDIAEGYSVSREKKESFPLTVTSAQKNPTAFYLCASSIIGETQYFGPGTRLLVL.